The text below deals with one TCR beta chain. CDR1 and CDR2 from the germline V gene are SQVTM and ANQGSEA. Unmatched junction bases numbered 3, after V lost 4 bases and J lost 7 bases. The CDR3 sequence is 11 residues long. Method: immunoSEQ multiplex PCR; TCRdb's copy keeps in-frame clones and lacks some. Found here are about 150,000 clones, over 75% of them singletons; the top ten hold under 4%. This sample is part of a study of T cell responses to AZD1222 COVID-19 vaccine. The sequences come from peripheral blood, collected 28 days after the second AZD1222 dose. This chain links TRBV29-1 with TRBJ1-2, with 7 bases that match TRBD1. This receptor was obtained from an adult who received the AZD1222 COVID-19 vaccine. In DNA, the CDR3 is TGCAGCGTTGCCGAGGGGGCTGGCTACACCTTC. This gives the protein CSVAEGAGYTF.